A selection of T cell receptor beta chains follows, all from one sample in a study of blood T cell repertoires in COVID-19. TCRdb's copy holds only in-frame clones and misses some; the assay was immunoSEQ multiplex PCR. The table includes about 160,000 clones, about nine tenths detected once. The sequencing sample was made of peripheral blood. The source is a man aged 18-30 years with acute or convalescent COVID-19. Both conserved end residues are part of each CDR3. The order of the fields is V gene, J gene, clone size, CDR3 protein. Only some rows state a clone size, as once, few, many or a class for expanded clones.

V: TRBV19; J: TRBJ1-2; size: -; CDR3: CASSIGAPGGATGYTF
V: TRBV7-2; J: TRBJ2-3; size: -; CDR3: CASSLGIYPTDTQYF
V: TRBV5-1; J: TRBJ2-7; size: -; CDR3: CASSLAGGAYEQYF
V: TRBV27; J: TRBJ2-1; size: -; CDR3: CASSVTSGLGNEQFF
V: TRBV7-9; J: TRBJ1-2; size: -; CDR3: CASSSEDGYTF
V: TRBV10-1; J: TRBJ2-2; size: -; CDR3: CASTRDRTGELFF
V: TRBV30; J: TRBJ2-1; size: -; CDR3: CAWDVGVAGHNEQFF
V: TRBV2; J: TRBJ2-3; size: -; CDR3: CASRRLAGSTDTQYF
V: TRBV5-4; J: TRBJ1-2; size: -; CDR3: CASSLVAGNSGYTF
V: TRBV10-2; J: TRBJ2-2; size: -; CDR3: CASSEGHLNTGELFF
V: TRBV7-8; J: TRBJ2-6; size: once; CDR3: CANRPGTGFSGANVLTF
V: TRBV14; J: TRBJ1-1; size: -; CDR3: CASSPADRPNTEAFF
V: TRBV2; J: TRBJ1-5; size: -; CDR3: CASSERRDSNQPQHF
V: TRBV24-1; J: TRBJ2-3; size: -; CDR3: CATKKTGTDTQYF
V: TRBV19; J: TRBJ2-1; size: -; CDR3: CASRREAGYNEQFF
V: TRBV25-1; J: TRBJ2-2; size: -; CDR3: CASSDPRTGNTGELFF
V: TRBV4-1; J: TRBJ1-1; size: -; CDR3: CASSLGQGARAFF
V: TRBV11-2; J: TRBJ2-1; size: -; CDR3: CASSRTSGGTYNEQFF
V: TRBV20-1; J: TRBJ2-1; size: -; CDR3: CSASRTSPYNEQFF
V: TRBV5-6; J: TRBJ2-7; size: -; CDR3: CASSLVWGTRYEQYF
V: TRBV5-6; J: TRBJ2-7; size: -; CDR3: CASSLVASGAYEQYF
V: TRBV24-1; J: TRBJ2-7; size: -; CDR3: CATSDSTGVYEQYF
V: TRBV3-1/TRBV3-2; J: TRBJ2-2; size: -; CDR3: CASSPAGWSTGELFF